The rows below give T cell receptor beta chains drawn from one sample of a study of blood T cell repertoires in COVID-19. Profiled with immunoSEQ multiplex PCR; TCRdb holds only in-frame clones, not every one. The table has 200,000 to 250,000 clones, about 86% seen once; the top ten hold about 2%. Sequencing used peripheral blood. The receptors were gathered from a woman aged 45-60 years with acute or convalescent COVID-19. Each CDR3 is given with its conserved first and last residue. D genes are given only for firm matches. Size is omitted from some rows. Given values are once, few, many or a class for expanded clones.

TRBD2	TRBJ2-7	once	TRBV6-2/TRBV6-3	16	CASSYLAAGGQYEQYF	TGTGCCAGCAGTTACCTCGCGGCGGGGGGGCAGTACGAGCAGTACTTC
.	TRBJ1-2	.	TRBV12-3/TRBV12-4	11	CAIHDGGGYTF	TGTGCCATTCATGACGGGGGAGGCTACACCTTC
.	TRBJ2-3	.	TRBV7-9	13	CASSLAQADTQYF	TGTGCCAGCAGCTTAGCCCAGGCAGATACGCAGTATTTT
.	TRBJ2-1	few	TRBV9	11	CASSFEAEQFF	TGTGCCAGCAGCTTCGAGGCTGAGCAGTTCTTC
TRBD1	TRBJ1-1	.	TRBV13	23	CASSLGRGRDRVIPPLPWVEAFF	TGTGCCAGCAGCCTTGGACGGGGCCGGGACAGGGTTATACCCCCGTTACCCTGGGTAGAAGCTTTCTTT
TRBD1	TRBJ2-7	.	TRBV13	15	CASSHRGQGGYEQYF	TGTGCCAGCAGCCATAGGGGACAGGGAGGCTACGAGCAGTACTTC
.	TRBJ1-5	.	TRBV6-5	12	CASSPPSGPQHF	TGTGCCAGCAGTCCCCCATCAGGGCCCCAGCATTTT
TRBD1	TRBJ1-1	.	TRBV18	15	CASSPRDRQNTEAFF	TGTGCCAGCTCACCACGGGACAGGCAGAACACTGAAGCTTTCTTT
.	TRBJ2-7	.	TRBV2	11	CASNKGYEQYF	TGTGCCAGCAACAAGGGGTACGAGCAGTACTTC
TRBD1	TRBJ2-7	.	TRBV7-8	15	CASSYLRQGGSEQYF	TGTGCCAGCAGCTACCTCAGACAGGGGGGCTCCGAGCAGTACTTC
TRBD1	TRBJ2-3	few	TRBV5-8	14	CASSLEQGRKTQYF	TGTGCCAGCAGCTTGGAACAGGGGAGAAAGACGCAGTATTTT
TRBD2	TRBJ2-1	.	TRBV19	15	CASKAGGFSYNEQFF	TGTGCCAGTAAGGCGGGAGGATTTTCCTACAATGAGCAGTTCTTC
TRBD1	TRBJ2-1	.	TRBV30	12	CAWITGGNEQFF	TGTGCCTGGATCACAGGGGGCAATGAGCAGTTCTTC
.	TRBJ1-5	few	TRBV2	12	CASRPDYQPQHF	TGTGCCAGCAGGCCAGACTATCAGCCCCAGCATTTT
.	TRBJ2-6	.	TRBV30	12	CAWTPRANVLTF	TGTGCCTGGACCCCCAGGGCCAACGTCCTGACTTTC
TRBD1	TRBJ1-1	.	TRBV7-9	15	CAIRVEDRQGTEAFF	TGTGCCATCAGAGTAGAGGACAGGCAGGGCACTGAAGCTTTCTTT
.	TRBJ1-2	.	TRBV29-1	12	CSVEVGGYGYTF	TGCAGCGTTGAAGTAGGGGGCTATGGCTACACCTTC
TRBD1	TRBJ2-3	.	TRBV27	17	CASSLTLGQGLTDTQYF	TGTGCCAGCAGTTTAACCCTTGGACAGGGGCTCACAGATACGCAGTATTTT
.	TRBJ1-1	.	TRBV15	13	CATTAGMNTEAFF	TGTGCCACGACGGCAGGAATGAACACTGAAGCTTTCTTT
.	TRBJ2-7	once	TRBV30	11	CAGNRAYEQYF	TGTGCCGGAAACAGGGCCTACGAGCAGTACTTC
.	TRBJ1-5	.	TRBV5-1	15	CASSAQGFRNQPQHF	TGCGCCAGCAGCGCACAGGGTTTTCGCAATCAGCCCCAGCATTTT
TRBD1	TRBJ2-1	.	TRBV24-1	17	CATSDPGTGKGGNEQFF	TGTGCCACCAGTGACCCCGGGACAGGGAAAGGGGGCAATGAGCAGTTCTTC
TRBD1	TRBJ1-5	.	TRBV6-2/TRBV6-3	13	CASSDRVNQPQHF	TGTGCCAGCAGTGACAGGGTAAATCAGCCCCAGCATTTT
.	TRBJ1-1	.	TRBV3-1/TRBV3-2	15	CASSHWGGSGTEAFF	TGTGCCAGCAGCCATTGGGGGGGGAGTGGCACTGAAGCTTTCTTT
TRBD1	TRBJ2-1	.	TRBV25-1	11	CASSQTGPQFF	TGTGCCAGCAGTCAGACAGGGCCGCAGTTCTTC
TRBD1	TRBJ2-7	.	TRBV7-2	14	CASSPWTGGREQYF	TGTGCCAGCAGCCCGTGGACAGGGGGAAGGGAGCAGTACTTC
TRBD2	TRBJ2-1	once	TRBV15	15	CATSRVRLAGDEQFF	TGTGCCACCAGCAGAGTCAGACTAGCGGGTGATGAGCAGTTCTTC
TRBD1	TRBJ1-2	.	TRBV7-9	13	CASSLSQGNGYTF	TGTGCCAGCAGCTTATCACAGGGGAATGGCTACACCTTC
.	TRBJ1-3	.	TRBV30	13	CAWSVQMGNTIYF	TGTGCCTGGAGTGTACAAATGGGAAACACCATATATTTT
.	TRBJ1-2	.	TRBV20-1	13	CSASKETVGGYTF	TGCAGTGCTAGTAAGGAGACAGTCGGCGGCTACACCTTC
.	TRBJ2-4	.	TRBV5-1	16	CASSLEVEGSKNIQYF	TGCGCCAGCAGCTTGGAGGTGGAGGGGTCCAAAAACATTCAGTACTTC
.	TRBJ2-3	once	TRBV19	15	CASSTSTGATDTQYF	TGTGCCAGTAGTACCTCGACAGGAGCTACAGATACGCAGTATTTT
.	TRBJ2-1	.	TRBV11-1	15	CASSLGGVDLNEQFF	TGTGCCAGCAGCTTAGGGGGGGTCGACCTCAATGAGCAGTTCTTC
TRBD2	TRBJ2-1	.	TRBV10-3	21	CAIRSSGGLAGDLLSYNEQFF	TGTGCCATCAGATCCTCAGGGGGCCTAGCGGGAGATCTGTTGTCCTACAATGAGCAGTTCTTC
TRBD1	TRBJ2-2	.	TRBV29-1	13	CSVQGARTGELFF	TGCAGCGTACAGGGGGCGCGGACCGGGGAGCTGTTTTTT
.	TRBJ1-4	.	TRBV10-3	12	CAISDEIEKLFF	TGTGCCATCAGTGATGAGATTGAAAAACTGTTTTTT
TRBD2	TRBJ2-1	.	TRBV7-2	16	CASSLLGGSSYNEQFF	TGTGCCAGCAGCTTACTCGGCGGGAGCTCCTACAATGAGCAGTTCTTC
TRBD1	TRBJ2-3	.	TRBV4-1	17	CASSQDAGTGVLDTQYF	TGCGCCAGCAGCCAAGATGCCGGGACAGGGGTTTTAGATACGCAGTATTTT
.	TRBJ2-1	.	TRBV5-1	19	CASSLGGGGMVGSYNEQFF	TGCGCCAGCAGCTTGGGCGGTGGGGGGATGGTAGGCTCCTACAATGAGCAGTTCTTC
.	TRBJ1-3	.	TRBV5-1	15	CASRSGGATGNTIYF	TGCGCCAGCAGATCAGGAGGGGCGACTGGAAACACCATATATTTT
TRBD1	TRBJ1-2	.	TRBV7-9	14	CASSLAGQGAGYTF	TGTGCCAGCAGCTTAGCTGGACAGGGGGCGGGCTACACCTTC
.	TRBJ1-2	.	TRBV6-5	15	CASSYSRPGLYGYTF	TGTGCCAGCAGTTACTCGAGACCAGGACTCTATGGCTACACCTTC
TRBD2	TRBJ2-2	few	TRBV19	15	CATSSGSAGTGELFF	TGTGCCACCTCTAGCGGGAGTGCTGGCACCGGGGAGCTGTTTTTT
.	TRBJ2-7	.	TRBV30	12	CAFRDTTYEQYF	TGTGCCTTCCGGGACACTACCTACGAGCAGTACTTC
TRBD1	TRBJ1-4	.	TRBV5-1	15	CASSTFGTVNEKLFF	TGCGCCAGCAGCACTTTCGGGACAGTGAATGAAAAACTGTTTTTT
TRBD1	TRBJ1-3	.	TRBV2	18	CASSEALLGQGSGNTIYF	TGTGCCAGCAGTGAAGCACTCTTGGGACAGGGCTCTGGAAACACCATATATTTT
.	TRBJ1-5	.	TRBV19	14	CASSIVISNQPQHF	TGTGCCAGTAGTATAGTCATTAGCAATCAGCCCCAGCATTTT
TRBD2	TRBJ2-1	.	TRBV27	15	CASRALAGVGNEQFF	TGTGCCAGCAGGGCTTTAGCGGGAGTGGGCAATGAGCAGTTCTTC
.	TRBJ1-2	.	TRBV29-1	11	CSVGGDYGYTF	TGCAGCGTTGGCGGGGACTATGGCTACACCTTC
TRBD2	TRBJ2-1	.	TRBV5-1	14	CASSLGTTINEQFF	TGCGCCAGCAGCTTAGGGACTACCATCAATGAGCAGTTCTTC
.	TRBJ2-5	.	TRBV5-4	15	CASSSTWNRAETQYF	TGTGCCAGCAGCTCCACGTGGAACAGGGCAGAGACCCAGTACTTC
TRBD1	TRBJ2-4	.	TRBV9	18	CASSVGPGQGNAKNIQYF	TGTGCCAGCAGCGTAGGTCCCGGACAGGGGAACGCCAAAAACATTCAGTACTTC
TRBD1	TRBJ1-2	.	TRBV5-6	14	CASNWGQGFGGYTF	TGTGCCAGCAACTGGGGACAGGGGTTCGGTGGCTACACCTTC
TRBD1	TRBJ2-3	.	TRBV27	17	CASSFIGQGESTDTQYF	TGTGCCAGCAGTTTCATCGGACAGGGGGAGAGCACAGATACGCAGTATTTT
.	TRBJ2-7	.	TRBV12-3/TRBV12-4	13	CASSLYFSYEQYF	TGTGCCAGCAGTTTGTATTTCAGCTACGAGCAGTACTTC
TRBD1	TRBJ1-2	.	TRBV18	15	CASSPPGQGAYGYTF	TGTGCCAGCTCACCACCGGGACAGGGGGCATATGGCTACACCTTC
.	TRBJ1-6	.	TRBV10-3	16	CAISGGQGVDNSPLHF	TGTGCCATCAGTGGTGGGCAGGGTGTCGATAATTCACCCCTCCACTTT